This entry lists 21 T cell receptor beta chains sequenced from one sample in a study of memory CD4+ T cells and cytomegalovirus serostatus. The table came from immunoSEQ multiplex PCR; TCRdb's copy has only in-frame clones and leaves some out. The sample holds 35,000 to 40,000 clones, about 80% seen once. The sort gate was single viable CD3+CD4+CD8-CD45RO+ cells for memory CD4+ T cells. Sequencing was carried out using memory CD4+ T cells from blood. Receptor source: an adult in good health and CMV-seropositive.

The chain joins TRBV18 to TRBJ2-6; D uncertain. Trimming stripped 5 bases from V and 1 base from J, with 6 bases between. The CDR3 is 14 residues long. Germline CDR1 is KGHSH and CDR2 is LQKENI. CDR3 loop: CASSGSSGANVLTF. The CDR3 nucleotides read TGTGCCAGCTCAGGGTCATCTGGGGCCAACGTCCTGACTTTC.

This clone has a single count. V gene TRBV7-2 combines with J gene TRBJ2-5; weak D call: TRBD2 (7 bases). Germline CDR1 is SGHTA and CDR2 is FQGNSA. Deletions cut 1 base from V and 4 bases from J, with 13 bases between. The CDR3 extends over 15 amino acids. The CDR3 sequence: CASSLVGGPGETQYF. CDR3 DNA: TGTGCCAGCAGCTTAGTCGGGGGGCCGGGAGAGACCCAGTACTTC. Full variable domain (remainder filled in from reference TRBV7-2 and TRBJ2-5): GAGVSQSPSNKVTEKGKDVELRCDPISGHTALYWYRQSLGQGLEFLIYFQGNSAPDKSGLPSDRFSAERTGGSVSTLTIQRTQQEDSAVYLCASSLVGGPGETQYFGPGTRLLVL.

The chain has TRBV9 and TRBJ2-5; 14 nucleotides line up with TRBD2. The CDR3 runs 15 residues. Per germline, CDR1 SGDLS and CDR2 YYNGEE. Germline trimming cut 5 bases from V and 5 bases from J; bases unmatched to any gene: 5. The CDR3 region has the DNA TGTGCCAGCAGTGATTGGACTAGCGGGGGGGAGACCCAGTACTTC. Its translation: CASSDWTSGGETQYF.

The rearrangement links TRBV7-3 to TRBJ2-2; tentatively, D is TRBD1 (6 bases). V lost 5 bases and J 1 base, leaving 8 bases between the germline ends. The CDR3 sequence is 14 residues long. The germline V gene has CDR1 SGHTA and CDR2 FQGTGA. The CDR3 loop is CASSAQGNTGELFF. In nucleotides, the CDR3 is TGTGCCAGCAGCGCACAGGGGAACACCGGGGAGCTGTTTTTT.

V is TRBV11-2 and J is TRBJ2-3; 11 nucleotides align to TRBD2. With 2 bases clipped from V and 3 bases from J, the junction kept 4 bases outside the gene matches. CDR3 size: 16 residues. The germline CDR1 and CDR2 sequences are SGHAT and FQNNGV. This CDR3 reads CASSLQLAGDTDTQYF. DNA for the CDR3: TGTGCCAGCAGCTTACAACTAGCGGGAGATACAGATACGCAGTATTTT. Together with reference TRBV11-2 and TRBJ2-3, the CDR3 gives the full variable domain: EAGVAQSPRYKIIEKRQSVAFWCNPISGHATLYWYQQILGQGPKLLIQFQNNGVVDDSQLPKDRFSAERLKGVDSTLKIQPAKLEDSAVYLCASSLQLAGDTDTQYFGPGTRLTVL.

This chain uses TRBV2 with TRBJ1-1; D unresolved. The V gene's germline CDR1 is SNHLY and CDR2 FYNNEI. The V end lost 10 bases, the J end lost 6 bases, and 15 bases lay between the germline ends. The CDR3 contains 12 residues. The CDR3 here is CATREGGPEAFF. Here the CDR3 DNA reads TGTGCCACCCGAGAAGGAGGACCTGAAGCTTTCTTT. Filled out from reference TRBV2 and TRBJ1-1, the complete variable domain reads EPEVTQTPSHQVTQMGQEVILRCVPISNHLYFYWYRQILGQKVEFLVSFYNNEISEKSEIFDDQFSVERPDGSNFTLKIRSTKLEDSAMYFCATREGGPEAFFGQGTRLTVV.

CDR3 in DNA: TGTGCCAGCAGCCCCACCGGGACAAACGCCGGGGAGCTGTTTTTT. This translates into CASSPTGTNAGELFF. The chain uses TRBV5-4 and TRBJ2-2, with D maybe TRBD1 (6 bases). Trimming took 4 bases from V and 6 from J, leaving 16 bases between them. Germline CDR1 and CDR2: SGHNT and YYREEE (reference sequence). The CDR3 consists of 15 residues.

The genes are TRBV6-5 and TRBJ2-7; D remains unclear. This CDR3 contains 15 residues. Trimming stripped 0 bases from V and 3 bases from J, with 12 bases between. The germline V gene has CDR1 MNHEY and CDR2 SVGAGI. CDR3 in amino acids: CASSYSSLQHYEQYF. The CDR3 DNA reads TGTGCCAGCAGTTACTCGAGCTTACAACACTACGAGCAGTACTTC.

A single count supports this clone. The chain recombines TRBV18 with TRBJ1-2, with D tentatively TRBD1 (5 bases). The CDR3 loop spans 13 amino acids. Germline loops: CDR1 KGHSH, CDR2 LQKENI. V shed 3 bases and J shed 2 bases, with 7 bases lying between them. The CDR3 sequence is CASSPGDNYGYTF. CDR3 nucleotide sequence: TGTGCCAGCTCACCGGGGGACAACTATGGCTACACCTTC. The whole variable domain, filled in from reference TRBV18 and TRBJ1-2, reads NAGVMQNPRHLVRRRGQEARLRCSPMKGHSHVYWYRQLPEEGLKFMVYLQKENIIDESGMPKERFSAEFPKEGPSILRIQQVVRGDSAAYFCASSPGDNYGYTFGSGTRLTVV.

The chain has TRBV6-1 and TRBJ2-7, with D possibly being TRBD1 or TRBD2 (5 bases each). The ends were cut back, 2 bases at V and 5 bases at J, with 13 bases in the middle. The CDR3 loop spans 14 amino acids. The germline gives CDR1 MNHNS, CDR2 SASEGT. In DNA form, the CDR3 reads TGTGCCAGCAGTGAAAAGGGGAGAGGTGACGAGCAGTACTTC. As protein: CASSEKGRGDEQYF.

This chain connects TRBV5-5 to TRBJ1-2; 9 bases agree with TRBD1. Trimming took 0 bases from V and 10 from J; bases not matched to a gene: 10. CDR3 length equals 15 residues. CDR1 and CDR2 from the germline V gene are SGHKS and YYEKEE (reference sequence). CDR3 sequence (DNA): TGTGCCAGCAGCTTGGCCCCCCGGACAGGGGCCGACTACACCTTC. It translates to CASSLAPRTGADYTF.

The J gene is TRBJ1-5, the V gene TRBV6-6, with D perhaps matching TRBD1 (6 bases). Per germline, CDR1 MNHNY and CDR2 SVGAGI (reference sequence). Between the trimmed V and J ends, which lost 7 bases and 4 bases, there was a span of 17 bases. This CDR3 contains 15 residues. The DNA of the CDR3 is TGTGCCAGCACCCACCACGACAGGCTAAATCAGCCCCAGCATTTT. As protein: CASTHHDRLNQPQHF.

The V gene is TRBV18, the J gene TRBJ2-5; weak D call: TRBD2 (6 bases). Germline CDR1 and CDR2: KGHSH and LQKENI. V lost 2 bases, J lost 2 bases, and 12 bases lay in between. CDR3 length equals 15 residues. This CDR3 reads CASSPSLARQETQYF. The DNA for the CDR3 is TGTGCCAGCTCACCATCTCTAGCGAGGCAAGAGACCCAGTACTTC. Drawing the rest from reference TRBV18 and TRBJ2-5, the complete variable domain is NAGVMQNPRHLVRRRGQEARLRCSPMKGHSHVYWYRQLPEEGLKFMVYLQKENIIDESGMPKERFSAEFPKEGPSILRIQQVVRGDSAAYFCASSPSLARQETQYFGPGTRLLVL.

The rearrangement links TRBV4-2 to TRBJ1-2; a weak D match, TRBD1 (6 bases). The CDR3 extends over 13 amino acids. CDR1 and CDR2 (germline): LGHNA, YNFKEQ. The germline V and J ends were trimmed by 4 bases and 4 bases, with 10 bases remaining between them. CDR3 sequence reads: CASSPQGPYGYTF. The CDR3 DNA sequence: TGTGCCAGCAGCCCCCAGGGGCCCTATGGCTACACCTTC.

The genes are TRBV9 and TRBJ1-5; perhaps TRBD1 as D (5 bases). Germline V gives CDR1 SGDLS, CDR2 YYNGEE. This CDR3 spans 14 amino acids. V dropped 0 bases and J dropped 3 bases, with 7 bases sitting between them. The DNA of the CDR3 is TGTGCCAGCAGCGTAGAGGGGATCAATCAGCCCCAGCATTTT. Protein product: CASSVEGINQPQHF.

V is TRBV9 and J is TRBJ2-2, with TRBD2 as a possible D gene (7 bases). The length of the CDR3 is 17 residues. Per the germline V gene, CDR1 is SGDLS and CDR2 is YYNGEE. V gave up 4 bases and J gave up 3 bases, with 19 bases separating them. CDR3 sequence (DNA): TGTGCCAGCAGCTCCAGAGGCCGGGGGGCGGACACCGGGGAGCTGTTTTTT. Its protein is CASSSRGRGADTGELFF.

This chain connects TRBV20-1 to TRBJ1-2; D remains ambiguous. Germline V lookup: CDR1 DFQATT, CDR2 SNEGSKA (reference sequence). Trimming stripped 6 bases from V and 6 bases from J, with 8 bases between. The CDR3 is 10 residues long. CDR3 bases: TGCAGTGCCCATCACGATGGCTACACCTTC. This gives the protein CSAHHDGYTF.

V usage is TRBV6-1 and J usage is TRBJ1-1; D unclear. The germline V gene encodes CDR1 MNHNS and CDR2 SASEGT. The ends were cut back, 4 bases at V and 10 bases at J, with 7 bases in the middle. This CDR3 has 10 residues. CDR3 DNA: TGTGCCAGCAGTGTTCGAGGAGCTTTCTTT. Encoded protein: CASSVRGAFF.

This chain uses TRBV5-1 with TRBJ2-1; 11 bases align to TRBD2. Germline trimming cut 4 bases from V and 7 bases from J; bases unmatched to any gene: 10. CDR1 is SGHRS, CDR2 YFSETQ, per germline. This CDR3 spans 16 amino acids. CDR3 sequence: CASSPMGLAAGNEQFF. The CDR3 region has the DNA TGCGCCAGCAGCCCTATGGGACTAGCGGCCGGGAATGAGCAGTTCTTC.

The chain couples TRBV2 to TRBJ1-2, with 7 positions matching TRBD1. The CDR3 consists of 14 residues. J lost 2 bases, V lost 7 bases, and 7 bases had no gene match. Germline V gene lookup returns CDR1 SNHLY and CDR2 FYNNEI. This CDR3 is CASKRGQSNYGYTF. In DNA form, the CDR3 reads TGTGCCAGCAAAAGGGGACAGTCCAACTATGGCTACACCTTC.

CDR3 amino acids: CASSLTSGGGELFF. In DNA, the CDR3 is TGTGCCAGCAGCTTGACCTCTGGGGGCGGGGAGCTGTTTTTT. The rearrangement links TRBV7-3 to TRBJ2-2, with D perhaps assigned TRBD1 or TRBD2 (5 bases each). Trimming cost V 3 bases and J 7 bases, with 12 bases left between them. The CDR3 consists of 14 residues. Per germline, CDR1 SGHTA and CDR2 FQGTGA.